Each of the 5 T cell receptor beta chains below was sequenced from the same sample in a study of cytomegalovirus exposure and HLA in healthy donors. Researchers ran the PCR with 60 Vbeta and 13 Jbeta primers. Sequencing used immunoSEQ multiplex PCR; TCRdb keeps in-frame clones, though not all of them. The sample yields fewer than 250,000 clones, about 77% seen once. What was sequenced was PBMCs. The receptors were gathered from a woman between 25 and 40 years old in good health and CMV-seronegative.

V usage is TRBV30 and J usage is TRBJ1-1, with D perhaps matching TRBD1 (5 bases). The CDR3 contains 13 residues. V was pared by 5 bases and J by 1 base, with 11 bases between. Germline CDR1 reads GTSNPN; CDR2 reads SVGIG (reference sequence). The chain's CDR3 is CAWDRQPNTEAFF. The CDR3 nucleotides are TGTGCCTGGGACCGACAGCCGAACACTGAAGCTTTCTTT.

On this clone itself: The junction does not match germline at one end; this may be a read error. The V call is TRBV19, the J call TRBJ2-1; 8 bases are shared with TRBD2. The germline V gene encodes CDR1 LNHDA and CDR2 SQIVND (reference sequence). The length of the CDR3 is 18 residues. CDR3 in amino acids: CATSALGRIAGIGNEQFF. The CDR3 DNA reads as TGTGCCACTAGTGCTTTAGGCCGAATAGCGGGAATCGGAAATGAGCAGTTCTTC.

The chain recombines TRBV5-4 with TRBJ2-5; 11 bases match TRBD1. J was trimmed by 1 base and V by 3 bases; bases with no gene match: 5. The CDR3 loop spans 16 amino acids. Germline CDR1 SGHNT, CDR2 YYREEE (reference sequence). The CDR3 coding sequence is TGTGCCAGCAGCTCCGGGACAGGGGGATCCCAAGAGACCCAGTACTTC. Its protein is CASSSGTGGSQETQYF.

The chain recombines TRBV6-1 with TRBJ2-6, with TRBD1 as a possible D gene (5 bases). The CDR3 is 15 residues long. The germline CDR1 and CDR2 sequences are MNHNS and SASEGT. Trimming left V 5 bases short and J 1 base short, with 9 bases between. The CDR3 sequence: CASSSRDSGANVLTF. The DNA of the CDR3 is TGTGCCAGCAGTTCCAGGGATTCTGGGGCCAACGTCCTGACTTTC.

This clone appeared a few times. The V gene is TRBV6-6, the J gene TRBJ1-2, with TRBD1 identical over 7 bases. In germline, CDR1 is MNHNY, CDR2 SVGAGI (reference sequence). There are 14 residues in the CDR3. J gave up 4 bases and V 2 bases, and 4 bases lay outside the gene matches. This CDR3 is CASSYRQGSYGYTF. The CDR3 region has the DNA TGTGCCAGCAGTTACCGACAGGGCTCCTATGGCTACACCTTC.